Below, 22 T cell receptor beta chains from the same sample are listed, as sequenced in a study of blood T cell repertoires in COVID-19. The assay was immunoSEQ multiplex PCR, and TCRdb's table has in-frame clones only and misses some. The sample shows approximately 170,000 clones, approximately 85% of them seen only once. What was sequenced was PBMCs or T cells enriched from blood (not recorded which). The receptor set was obtained from a woman aged 18 to 35 who had recovered from COVID-19.

The J gene is TRBJ2-1, the V gene TRBV5-1; the match to TRBD2 covers 12 bases. Germline V lookup: CDR1 SGHRS, CDR2 YFSETQ. V lost 0 bases and J lost 9; bases outside the gene matches: 4. This CDR3 is 15 amino acids long. CDR3 sequence (DNA): TGCGCCAGCAGCTTGGTCCTAGCGGGAGGGCCTGAGCAGTTCTTC. Translating gives CASSLVLAGGPEQFF.

This rearrangement joins TRBV27 to TRBJ2-1; D is unresolved. The CDR3 runs to 12 residues. Trimming removed 4 bases from V and 3 bases from J, with 4 bases in between. CDR1 MNHEY and CDR2 SMNVEV come from the germline V gene (reference sequence). This CDR3 is CASSSNYNEQFF. The CDR3 DNA sequence: TGTGCCAGCAGTTCCAACTACAATGAGCAGTTCTTC.

This clone appeared once. The genes are TRBV2 and TRBJ2-4, with 12 bases fitting TRBD2. This CDR3 region has 15 residues. Germline loops: CDR1 SNHLY, CDR2 FYNNEI. V was clipped by 7 bases and J by 6 bases; unmatched bases: 7. Here the CDR3 reads CASNPVTSGRNIQYF. The DNA of the CDR3 is TGTGCCAGCAACCCGGTGACTAGCGGGAGAAACATTCAGTACTTC. The full variable domain, in which reference TRBV2 and TRBJ2-4 provide the parts outside the CDR3, is EPEVTQTPSHQVTQMGQEVILRCVPISNHLYFYWYRQILGQKVEFLVSFYNNEISEKSEIFDDQFSVERPDGSNFTLKIRSTKLEDSAMYFCASNPVTSGRNIQYFGAGTRLSVL.

The chain carries TRBV4-3 and TRBJ1-4; perhaps TRBD1 as D (6 bases). The length of the CDR3 is 18 residues. Germline-derived CDR1 and CDR2 are LGHNA and YSLEER. V lost 2 bases and J lost 11, with 27 bases in between. In nucleotides, the CDR3 is TGCGCCAGCAGCCAAACCCGAACTGACAGGCCAGTGAGGAATAAACTGTTTTTT. Translating it yields CASSQTRTDRPVRNKLFF.

The DNA for the CDR3 is TGTGCCAGCAGTTTATCCGACAGTTTCTATGGCTACACCTTC. It codes for CASSLSDSFYGYTF. The V and J genes are TRBV28 and TRBJ1-2, with D possibly being TRBD1 (5 bases). CDR3 size: 14 residues. V was trimmed by 1 base and J by 4 bases, leaving 10 bases between them. Germline CDR1 and CDR2: MDHEN and SYDVKM.

This chain links TRBV7-2 with TRBJ2-7; 9 nucleotides agree with TRBD2. Germline V lookup: CDR1 SGHTA, CDR2 FQGNSA. V lost 0 bases to trimming and J lost 3 bases; unmatched junction nucleotides: 3. This CDR3 has 15 amino acids. CDR3 sequence reads: CASSLASGRDYEQYF. In nucleotides, the CDR3 is TGTGCCAGCAGCTTAGCTAGCGGGAGAGACTACGAGCAGTACTTC.

This clone was seen once. The chain combines TRBV6-6 with TRBJ2-7; 7 bases are shared with TRBD2. Trimming took 6 bases from V and 2 from J; bases not matched to a gene: 13. The CDR3 totals 16 residues. Per germline, CDR1 MNHNY and CDR2 SVGAGI (reference sequence). For the CDR3, the DNA is TGTGCCAGCAGCCCCCTAGCGGCCACTTCTACCTACGAGCAGTACTTC. Translating gives CASSPLAATSTYEQYF.

The chain uses TRBV11-1 and TRBJ2-2; 7 positions agree with TRBD2. Germline CDR1 reads SGHAT; CDR2 reads FQDESV (reference sequence). V lost 5 bases to trimming and J lost 5 bases; unmatched junction nucleotides: 11. The CDR3 sequence is 16 residues long. CDR3 nucleotides: TGTGCCAGCAGCGACCGCTTCGCGGGGGAGACCGGGGAGCTGTTTTTT. It encodes CASSDRFAGETGELFF. Full variable domain (missing parts from reference TRBV11-1 and TRBJ2-2): EAEVAQSPRYKITEKSQAVAFWCDPISGHATLYWYRQILGQGPELLVQFQDESVVDDSQLPKDRFSAERLKGVDSTLKIQPAELGDSAMYLCASSDRFAGETGELFFGEGSRLTVL.

The rearrangement joins TRBV29-1 to TRBJ2-7; 10 positions agree with TRBD1. The germline V gene encodes CDR1 SQVTM and CDR2 ANQGSEA. J was trimmed by 5 bases and V by 0 bases; bases with no gene match: 7. This CDR3 has 15 amino acids. DNA for the CDR3: TGCAGCGTTGAAGAGACCGGGACAGGGGTGAACGAGCAGTACTTC. It is translated as CSVEETGTGVNEQYF.

J is TRBJ2-5 and V is TRBV3-1 (or the pseudogene TRBV3-2); 11 bases are shared with TRBD2. This CDR3 spans 16 amino acids. The V segment lost 6 bases and the J segment 5 bases; nucleotides outside the gene matches: 11. Looked up from germline, CDR1 is LGHDT and CDR2 is YNNKEL (reference sequence). The CDR3 reads CASSALIAGGRETQYF. The CDR3 region has the DNA TGTGCCAGCAGTGCCCTTATAGCGGGAGGGCGGGAGACCCAGTACTTC.

The chain has TRBV7-3 and TRBJ1-1; no reliable D call. Germline V gene sequence: CDR1 SGHTA, CDR2 FQGTGA. Trimming took 4 bases from V and 0 from J, leaving 9 bases between them. The CDR3 extends over 14 amino acids. The CDR3 DNA is TGTGCCAGCAGCTCTCCCAGGATGAACACTGAAGCTTTCTTT. Translation gives CASSSPRMNTEAFF.

The genes are TRBV28 and TRBJ1-2; TRBD1 matches at 8 bases. With V trimmed by 5 bases and J by 7 bases, 6 bases remained unmatched. The germline V gene has CDR1 MDHEN and CDR2 SYDVKM. There are 13 residues in the CDR3. CDR3 nucleotide sequence: TGTGCCAGCAGTCGGACAGGGAGCGCTGGCTACACCTTC. Translation: CASSRTGSAGYTF.

The chain links TRBV10-3 to TRBJ2-5, with 7 bases lining up with TRBD1. With V trimmed by 11 bases and J by 0 bases, 9 bases remained unmatched. The CDR3 loop spans 14 amino acids. From germline, CDR1 is ENHRY and CDR2 SYGVKD. The CDR3 DNA sequence: TGTGCCGCCGCCCGGGACAGCCACCAAGAGACCCAGTACTTC. Protein: CAAARDSHQETQYF.

This clone was seen once. The sample holds other DNA sequences that translate to the same CDR3. In DNA, the CDR3 is TGTGCCAGCAGCTTCCGGGGGCAGCCCCAGCATTTT. Its translation is CASSFRGQPQHF. The rearrangement links TRBV5-8 to TRBJ1-5; a possible D gene is TRBD1 (5 bases). V was shortened by 2 bases and J by 7 bases, with 7 bases between the two germline ends. Germline V gives CDR1 SGHTS, CDR2 YDEGEE. There are 12 residues in the CDR3.

This chain uses TRBV5-8 with TRBJ1-5; tentatively, D is TRBD1 (6 bases). Germline CDR1 is SGHTS and CDR2 is YDEGEE. The CDR3 has 16 residues. The V end lost 0 bases, the J end lost 7 bases, and 17 bases lay between the germline ends. CDR3 coding DNA: TGTGCCAGCAGCTTGGGGGGACACTGGAATCCCCAGCCCCAGCATTTT. Protein sequence: CASSLGGHWNPQPQHF.

The V gene is TRBV9, the J gene TRBJ2-5; TRBD1 aligns across 7 bases. With V trimmed by 4 bases and J by 0 bases, 9 bases remained unmatched. This CDR3 spans 16 amino acids. Germline V gene sequence: CDR1 SGDLS, CDR2 YYNGEE. The CDR3 DNA is TGTGCCAGCAGCAGCCCACCGGGACAGAACCAAGAGACCCAGTACTTC. Its protein is CASSSPPGQNQETQYF.

V usage is TRBV14 and J usage is TRBJ2-2; TRBD2 is a possible D gene (5 bases). Germline V gene data show CDR1 as SGHDN and CDR2 as FVKESK. V gave up 4 bases and J gave up 1 base, with 7 bases separating them. CDR3 size: 14 residues. The CDR3 reads CASSPDLNTGELFF. In DNA form, the CDR3 reads TGTGCCAGCAGCCCGGACTTGAACACCGGGGAGCTGTTTTTT. Drawing the rest from reference TRBV14 and TRBJ2-2, the complete variable domain is EAGVTQFPSHSVIEKGQTVTLRCDPISGHDNLYWYRRVMGKEIKFLLHFVKESKQDESGMPNNRFLAERTGGTYSTLKVQPAELEDSGVYFCASSPDLNTGELFFGEGSRLTVL.

The chain couples TRBV6-2 or TRBV6-3 to TRBJ2-3; a weak D match, TRBD2 (5 bases). Germline loops: CDR1 MNHEY, CDR2 SVGEGT. The CDR3 extends over 16 amino acids. Trimming shortened V by 2 bases and J by 3 bases, and 15 bases separated the two germline ends. As DNA, the CDR3 is TGTGCCAGCAGTTACGATCCCCTGGGAGTGACAGATACGCAGTATTTT. Translated, it gives CASSYDPLGVTDTQYF.

The chain links TRBV19 to TRBJ1-1; 8 nucleotides match TRBD1. This CDR3 region has 16 residues. With V trimmed by 4 bases and J by 4 bases, 11 bases remained unmatched. Germline lookup yields CDR1 LNHDA and CDR2 SQIVND (reference sequence). The CDR3 bases are TGTGCCAGTAGTACAGGACAGGGAGGGGAGGGCACTGAAGCTTTCTTT. Its translation is CASSTGQGGEGTEAFF.

V usage is TRBV11-3 and J usage is TRBJ2-1, with 9 bases aligning to TRBD2. Germline assignment: CDR1 SGHNT and CDR2 YENEEA. The V gene end was trimmed by 1 base and the J gene end by 7 bases; junction bases not matched to a gene: 11. This CDR3 spans 17 amino acids. CDR3 region: CASSLGGSSGSINEQFF. The CDR3, as DNA: TGTGCCAGCAGCTTAGGGGGGAGTAGCGGGAGTATAAATGAGCAGTTCTTC. Full variable domain (outside the CDR3, taken from reference TRBV11-3 and TRBJ2-1): EAGVVQSPRYKIIEKKQPVAFWCNPISGHNTLYWYLQNLGQGPELLIRYENEEAVDDSQLPKDRFSAERLKGVDSTLKIQPAELGDSAVYLCASSLGGSSGSINEQFFGPGTRLTVL.

About this clone: Other DNA sequences in this specimen translate into the identical CDR3. V usage is TRBV6-5 and J usage is TRBJ1-3, with D perhaps TRBD1 (6 bases). There are 13 residues in the CDR3. Trimming removed 5 bases at V and 4 bases at J, with 9 bases between. Germline CDR1 and CDR2: MNHEY and SVGAGI. CDR3 sequence reads: CASSQGSGNTIYF. CDR3 nucleotides: TGTGCCAGCAGTCAGGGGTCCGGAAACACCATATATTTT.

The rearrangement joins TRBV3-1 (or the pseudogene TRBV3-2) to TRBJ2-7; TRBD2 aligns across 8 bases. CDR1 and CDR2 from the germline V gene are LGHDT and YNNKEL (reference sequence). The trim removed 3 bases at V and 0 bases at J, leaving 7 bases unmatched. The CDR3 covers 16 residues. The CDR3 spells CASSHRRTSGSYEQYF. The CDR3 DNA follows: TGTGCCAGCAGCCATCGACGAACTAGCGGCTCCTACGAGCAGTACTTC.